This TCR beta chain was documented in a study of control samples from healthy donors and cancer patients (dated by TCRdb to the early 2020s). Preparation of the library involved the immunoSEQ multiplex PCR assay. TCRdb provides this immuneACCESS table in a form limited to in-frame rearrangements. Some clones are lacking; in checked studies, under half of them reflect an unresolved V gene, and why the rest are absent is not known. The sample table contains approximately 170,000 clones; only one count was recorded for 90% to 95% of them. The ten largest clonotypes hold approximately 1.5% of the sample. The germline V gene provides CDR1 ENHRY and CDR2 SYGVKD. Trimming at the junction amounts to 3 bases on V and 2 bases on J, and the germline ends lie 7 bases apart. The CDR3 covers 13 residues, taking in both the cysteine and the phenylalanine. Of all the DNA, just the CDR3 is kept, 39 bases in frame from base 1.

For this clone: No antigen is known for it. Base qualities are not at hand, and no much larger clone is one base apart.

This receptor was identified in a woman in her thirties in good health. This chain joins TRBV10-3 to TRBJ1-2, with no confident D gene call. The sequenced sample consisted of blood. The DNA sequence reads TGTGCCATCAGTGACGGGCAGAACTATGGCTACACCTTC. Translated, it gives CAISDGQNYGYTF.